This paragraph reports one T cell receptor beta chain. This specimen comes from a study of T cell repertoires in cytomegalovirus infection. Study summary: In public TCR beta signatures, there were indications of both CMV infection and matching HLA type.

TCRdb analysed the reads with MiXCR anew, one entry per CDR3 protein. The table shows around 530,000 distinct CDR3 sequences, with 16% occurring only once. The germline V and J ends were trimmed by 5 bases and 3 bases, with 11 bases remaining between them. Germline CDR1 is MNHEY and CDR2 is SMNVEV (reference sequence). The CDR3 sequence is 13 residues long. Sequenced material: CD8+ T cells from PBMCs. The V gene is TRBV27, the J gene TRBJ2-7; a possible D gene is TRBD2 (6 bases). This TCR derives from a human donor in good health (CMV status not recorded). Some clones in this sample may be carry-over from other donors' samples. DNA of the CDR3: TGTGCCAGCAGTCCCCGGGGGAACTACGAGCAGTACTTC. Its protein product is CASSPRGNYEQYF.